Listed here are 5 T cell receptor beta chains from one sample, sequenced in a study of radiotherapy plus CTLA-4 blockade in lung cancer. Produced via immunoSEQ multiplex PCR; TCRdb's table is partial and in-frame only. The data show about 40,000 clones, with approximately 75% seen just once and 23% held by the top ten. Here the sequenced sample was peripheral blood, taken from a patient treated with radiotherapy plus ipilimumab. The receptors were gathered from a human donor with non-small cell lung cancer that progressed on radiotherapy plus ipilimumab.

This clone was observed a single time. The DNA of the CDR3 is TGTGCCAGCAGTTACGTCGGACAGGGGCGCACTGAAGCTTTCTTT. As protein: CASSYVGQGRTEAFF. The chain is built from TRBV6-6 and TRBJ1-1; 9 positions agree with TRBD1. V was pared by 2 bases and J by 4 bases, with 5 bases of the junction left unmatched. Germline CDR1 MNHNY, CDR2 SVGAGI (reference sequence). The CDR3 spans 15 residues.

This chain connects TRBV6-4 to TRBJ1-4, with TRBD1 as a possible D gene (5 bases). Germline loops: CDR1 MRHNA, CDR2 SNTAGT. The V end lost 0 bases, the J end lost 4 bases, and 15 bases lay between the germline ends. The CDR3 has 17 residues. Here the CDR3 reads CASSDSSGLRDNEKLFF. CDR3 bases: TGTGCCAGCAGTGACTCTTCAGGGTTGCGTGATAATGAAAAACTGTTTTTT.

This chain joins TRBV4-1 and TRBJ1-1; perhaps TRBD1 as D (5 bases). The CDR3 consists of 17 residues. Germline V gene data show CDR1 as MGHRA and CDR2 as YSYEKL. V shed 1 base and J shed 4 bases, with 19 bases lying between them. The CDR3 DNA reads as TGCGCCAGCAGCCAAGTACAGACAAGGGGTAGGGCCACTGAAGCTTTCTTT. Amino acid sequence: CASSQVQTRGRATEAFF.

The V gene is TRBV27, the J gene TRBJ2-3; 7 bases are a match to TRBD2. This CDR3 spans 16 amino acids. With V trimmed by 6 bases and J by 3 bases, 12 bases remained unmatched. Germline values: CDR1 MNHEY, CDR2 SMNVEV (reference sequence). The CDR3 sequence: CASSEWGGVGTDTQYF. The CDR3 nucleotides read TGTGCCAGCAGCGAATGGGGGGGGGTGGGGACAGATACGCAGTATTTT.

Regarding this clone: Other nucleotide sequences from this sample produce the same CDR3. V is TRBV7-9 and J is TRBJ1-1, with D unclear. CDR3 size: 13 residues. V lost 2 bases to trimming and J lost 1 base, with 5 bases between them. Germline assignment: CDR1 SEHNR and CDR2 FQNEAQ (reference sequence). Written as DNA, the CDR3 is TGTGCCAGCAGCTTAACAGAGAACACTGAAGCTTTCTTT. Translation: CASSLTENTEAFF.